The entry below describes one T cell receptor beta chain. The protocol was immunoSEQ multiplex PCR, while the TCRdb copy is restricted to in-frame clones and leaves out a portion. The table lists 60,000 to 85,000 clones, about 89% of them singletons, with roughly 1.4% in the top ten. The data belong to a study of T cell changes during pregnancy in multiple sclerosis. This sequence was found in a female donor with multiple sclerosis, enrolled in a pregnancy study. The sequencing used peripheral blood, collected in the second trimester of pregnancy.

The CDR3 protein is CASTGTGGAETQYF. The CDR3 DNA reads TGTGCCAGCACCGGGACAGGGGGCGCGGAGACCCAGTACTTC. V usage is TRBV25-1 and J usage is TRBJ2-5, with 12 bases matching TRBD1. Germline trimming cut 7 bases from V and 5 bases from J; bases unmatched to any gene: 5. The CDR3 runs 14 residues. From germline, CDR1 is MGHDK and CDR2 SYGVNS.